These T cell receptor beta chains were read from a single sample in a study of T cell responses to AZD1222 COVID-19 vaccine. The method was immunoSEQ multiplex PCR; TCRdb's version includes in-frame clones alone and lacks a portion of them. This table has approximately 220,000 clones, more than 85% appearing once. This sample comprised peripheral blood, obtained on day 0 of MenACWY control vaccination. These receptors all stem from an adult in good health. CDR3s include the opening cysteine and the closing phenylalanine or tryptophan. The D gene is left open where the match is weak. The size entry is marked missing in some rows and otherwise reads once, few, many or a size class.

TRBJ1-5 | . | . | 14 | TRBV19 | TGTGCCAGTAGTATAGGGGGGCCCAATCAGCCCCAGCATTTT | CASSIGGPNQPQHF
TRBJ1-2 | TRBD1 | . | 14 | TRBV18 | TGTGCCAGCTCACCGCCGGGACAGGCTTATGGCTACACCTTC | CASSPPGQAYGYTF
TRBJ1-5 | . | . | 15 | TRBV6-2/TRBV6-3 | TGTGCCAGCAGTCTCCAGGGGCCGGGCAATCAGCCCCAGCATTTT | CASSLQGPGNQPQHF
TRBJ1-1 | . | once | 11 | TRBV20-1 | TGCAGTGCTAGTGGACGACCTGAAGCTTTCTTT | CSASGRPEAFF
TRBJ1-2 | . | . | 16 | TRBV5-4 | TGTGCCAGCAGCTTGGAGCCCCCCCGTACAGCCTATGGCTACACCTTC | CASSLEPPRTAYGYTF
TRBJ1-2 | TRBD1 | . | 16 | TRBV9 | TGTGCCAGCAGCGTTGGGGGGACAGGGCCTAACTATGGCTACACCTTC | CASSVGGTGPNYGYTF
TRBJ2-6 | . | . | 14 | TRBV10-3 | TGTGCCATCAGAGACTCCTCCGGGGCCAACGTCCTGACTTTC | CAIRDSSGANVLTF
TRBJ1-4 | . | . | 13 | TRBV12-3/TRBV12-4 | TGTGCCAGCAGTTTAACAGTAGATGAAAAACTGTTTTTT | CASSLTVDEKLFF
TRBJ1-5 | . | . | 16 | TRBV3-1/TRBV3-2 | TGTGCCAGCAGCCAAGGAGGCGGGGGAGGGACTCAGCCCCAGCATTTT | CASSQGGGGGTQPQHF
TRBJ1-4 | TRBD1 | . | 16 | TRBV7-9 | TGTGCCAGCAGCTTACGACAGGGAAAAGCTAATGAAAAACTGTTTTTT | CASSLRQGKANEKLFF
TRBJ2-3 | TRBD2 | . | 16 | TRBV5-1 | TGCGCCAGCAGCTTGGCGGCTAGCGGGGATACAGATACGCAGTATTTT | CASSLAASGDTDTQYF
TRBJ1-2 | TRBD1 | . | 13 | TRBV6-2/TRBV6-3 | TGTGCCAGCAGCGGGACAGTTTTGGGTGGCTACACCTTC | CASSGTVLGGYTF
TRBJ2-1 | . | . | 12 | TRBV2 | TGTGCCAGCAGTGAAGGGATGGGGGAGCAGTTCTTC | CASSEGMGEQFF
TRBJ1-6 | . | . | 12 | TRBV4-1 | TGCGCCAGCAGCCAACCCAATTCACCCCTCCACTTT | CASSQPNSPLHF
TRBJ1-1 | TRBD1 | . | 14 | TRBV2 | TGTGCCAGGACAGGGGTGGGTCGGAACACTGAAGCTTTCTTT | CARTGVGRNTEAFF
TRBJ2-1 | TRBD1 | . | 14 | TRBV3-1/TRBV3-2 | TGTGCCAGCAGCTGGGGACAGGGGGGCAATGAGCAGTTCTTC | CASSWGQGGNEQFF
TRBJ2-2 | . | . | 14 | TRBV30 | TGTGCCTGGAGGGAGACTAGTGGCACCGGGGAGCTGTTTTTT | CAWRETSGTGELFF
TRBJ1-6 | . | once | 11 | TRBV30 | TGTGCCTGGAGTGCTCCTAGTCCCCTCCACTTT | CAWSAPSPLHF
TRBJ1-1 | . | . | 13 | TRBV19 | TGTGCCAGTAGTAGTGGGGGCTGGCTTCGGGCTTTCTTT | CASSSGGWLRAFF
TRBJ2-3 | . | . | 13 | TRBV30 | TGTGCCTGGAGTGTAAGAAGGGCAGATACGCAGTATTTT | CAWSVRRADTQYF
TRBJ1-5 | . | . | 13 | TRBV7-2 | TGTGCCAGCAGGGGGGGGAGCAATCAGCCCCAGCATTTT | CASRGGSNQPQHF
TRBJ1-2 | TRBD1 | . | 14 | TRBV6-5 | TGTGCCAGCAGACGCCGGGACAGGGGACGTGGCTACACCTTC | CASRRRDRGRGYTF
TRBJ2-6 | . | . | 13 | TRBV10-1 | TGCGCCAGCCAGCATGCCGGGGCCAACGTCCTGACTTTC | CASQHAGANVLTF
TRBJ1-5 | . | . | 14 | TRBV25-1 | TGTGCCAGGTTATTGCACTTTAGCAATCAGCCCCAGCATTTT | CARLLHFSNQPQHF
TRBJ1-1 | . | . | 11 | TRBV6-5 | TGTGCCAGCAGTTACGCATATGAAGCTTTCTTT | CASSYAYEAFF
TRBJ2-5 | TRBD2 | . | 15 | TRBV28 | TGTGCCAGCAGTCCCTACGAGCGGGGGCAAGAGACCCAGTACTTC | CASSPYERGQETQYF
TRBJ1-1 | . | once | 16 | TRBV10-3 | TGTGCCATCAGTGAGTCAGGCACTTACCGCAGGAGTGAAGCTTTCTTT | CAISESGTYRRSEAFF
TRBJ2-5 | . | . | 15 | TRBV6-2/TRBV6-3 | TGTGCCAGCAGTTGGGGCAGGGGTGACCAAGAGACCCAGTACTTC | CASSWGRGDQETQYF